This is a list of T cell receptor beta chains from one sample in a study of early T cells in non-severe SARS-CoV-2 infection. TCRdb independently ran MiXCR on the 5' RACE reads; one entry per CDR3 protein. The sample lists about 56,000 distinct CDR3 sequences; approximately 15% were seen once. This sample comprised whole blood, obtained at baseline. The source is an adult who was a healthcare worker with PCR-confirmed SARS-CoV-2 infection or an uninfected control (not recorded which). Each CDR3 is given with its conserved first and last residue. D genes are given only for firm matches. Expanded clones are given a class, and other clones once, few, many or no size at all.

j_call: TRBJ2-6
v_call: TRBV6-5
d_call: -
clone_size: many
cdr3_aa: CASSYSSLRGSGANVLTF
cdr3_nt: TGTGCCAGCAGTTACTCGAGTTTACGAGGCTCTGGGGCCAACGTCCTGACTTTC

j_call: TRBJ1-5
v_call: TRBV5-5
d_call: TRBD1
clone_size: few
cdr3_aa: CASSLQTGIHQPQHF
cdr3_nt: TGTGCCAGCAGCTTGCAGACAGGGATCCATCAGCCCCAGCATTTT

j_call: TRBJ2-7
v_call: TRBV9
d_call: -
clone_size: few
cdr3_aa: CASSVVRSLYEQYF
cdr3_nt: TGTGCCAGCAGCGTAGTCCGAAGTCTCTACGAGCAGTACTTC

j_call: TRBJ1-4
v_call: TRBV11-2
d_call: -
clone_size: few
cdr3_aa: CASSLVPNEKLFF
cdr3_nt: TGTGCCAGCAGCTTAGTTCCAAATGAAAAACTGTTTTTT

j_call: TRBJ2-5
v_call: TRBV29-1
d_call: -
clone_size: few
cdr3_aa: CSVGHSAEETQYF
cdr3_nt: TGCAGCGTGGGACATTCTGCTGAAGAGACCCAGTACTTC

j_call: TRBJ1-4
v_call: TRBV2
d_call: -
clone_size: few
cdr3_aa: CASSPERGNEKLFF
cdr3_nt: TGTGCCAGCAGCCCCGAGCGGGGGAATGAAAAACTGTTTTTT

j_call: TRBJ2-1
v_call: TRBV5-1
d_call: TRBD2
clone_size: few
cdr3_aa: CASSLLTGTTSYNEQFF
cdr3_nt: TGCGCCAGCAGCTTACTAACCGGGACTACCTCCTACAATGAGCAGTTCTTC

j_call: TRBJ2-1
v_call: TRBV5-1
d_call: -
clone_size: -
cdr3_aa: CASSPGYGGGSYNEQFF
cdr3_nt: TGCGCCAGCAGCCCCGGGTATGGGGGTGGCTCCTACAATGAGCAGTTCTTC

j_call: TRBJ2-7
v_call: TRBV6-1
d_call: TRBD1
clone_size: -
cdr3_aa: CASSEWGTGSYEQYF
cdr3_nt: TGTGCCAGCAGTGAATGGGGGACAGGGTCCTACGAGCAGTACTTC

j_call: TRBJ1-1
v_call: TRBV5-6
d_call: -
clone_size: many
cdr3_aa: CASSLVGHGNTEAFF
cdr3_nt: TGTGCCAGCAGCTTGGTGGGTCACGGCAACACTGAAGCTTTCTTT

j_call: TRBJ2-1
v_call: TRBV5-1
d_call: -
clone_size: -
cdr3_aa: CASSFVSPAEQFF
cdr3_nt: TGCGCCAGCAGCTTTGTCAGCCCAGCTGAGCAGTTCTTC

j_call: TRBJ1-2
v_call: TRBV2
d_call: TRBD1
clone_size: -
cdr3_aa: CASTGQGNMYGYTF
cdr3_nt: TGTGCCAGCACCGGACAGGGCAATATGTATGGCTACACCTTC

j_call: TRBJ2-1
v_call: TRBV5-6
d_call: TRBD2
clone_size: few
cdr3_aa: CASGLAGGNEQFF
cdr3_nt: TGTGCCAGCGGTCTAGCGGGGGGCAATGAGCAGTTCTTC

j_call: TRBJ2-7
v_call: TRBV5-4
d_call: TRBD2
clone_size: many
cdr3_aa: CASSSRASGYEQYF
cdr3_nt: TGTGCCAGCAGCTCCCGGGCTAGCGGGTACGAGCAGTACTTC

j_call: TRBJ2-2
v_call: TRBV12-3/TRBV12-4
d_call: -
clone_size: many
cdr3_aa: CASGNGGGRGPGELFF
cdr3_nt: TGTGCCAGCGGAAATGGTGGGGGTCGCGGCCCCGGGGAGCTGTTTTTT

j_call: TRBJ1-5
v_call: TRBV20-1
d_call: TRBD1
clone_size: few
cdr3_aa: CSASGDSQNQPQHF
cdr3_nt: TGCAGTGCTAGTGGGGACAGCCAAAATCAGCCCCAGCATTTT

j_call: TRBJ1-2
v_call: TRBV29-1
d_call: -
clone_size: medium-sized
cdr3_aa: CSVAGYDNYGYTF
cdr3_nt: TGCAGCGTTGCGGGCTATGATAACTATGGCTACACCTTC

j_call: TRBJ2-7
v_call: TRBV20-1
d_call: TRBD1
clone_size: -
cdr3_aa: CSAEGRYRGGEQYF
cdr3_nt: TGCAGTGCCGAAGGGCGATACAGGGGTGGCGAGCAGTACTTC

j_call: TRBJ2-3
v_call: TRBV11-2
d_call: TRBD1
clone_size: few
cdr3_aa: CASSLADREIDTQYF
cdr3_nt: TGTGCCAGCAGCTTAGCCGACAGGGAGATAGATACGCAGTATTTT

j_call: TRBJ1-6
v_call: TRBV3-1
d_call: -
clone_size: few
cdr3_aa: CASSLRGGPSQSPLHF
cdr3_nt: TGTGCCAGCAGCCTAAGGGGGGGACCCAGCCAATCACCCCTCCACTTT

j_call: TRBJ2-3
v_call: TRBV20-1
d_call: -
clone_size: -
cdr3_aa: CSANKGMGTDTQYF
cdr3_nt: TGCAGTGCTAACAAAGGGATGGGGACAGATACGCAGTATTTT

j_call: TRBJ2-7
v_call: TRBV7-9
d_call: TRBD2
clone_size: -
cdr3_aa: CASSSTAGGYEQYF
cdr3_nt: TGTGCCAGCAGCTCAACCGCCGGGGGGTACGAGCAGTACTTC

j_call: TRBJ2-7
v_call: TRBV7-2
d_call: -
clone_size: few
cdr3_aa: CASSLGRRGAGEQYF
cdr3_nt: TGTGCCAGCAGCTTAGGGCGGCGGGGTGCTGGCGAGCAGTACTTC

j_call: TRBJ2-4
v_call: TRBV7-9
d_call: TRBD1
clone_size: many
cdr3_aa: CASSSTGVLKNIQYF
cdr3_nt: TGTGCCAGCAGCTCCACAGGGGTCCTCAAAAACATTCAGTACTTC